Listed below are T cell receptor beta chains from one sample, sequenced in a study of OX40 agonist ivuxolimab in advanced cancers. Profiled with immunoSEQ multiplex PCR; TCRdb holds only in-frame clones, not every one. In the table there are about 18,000 clones, 75% to 85% of which are singletons. The starting material was CD4+ or CD8+ T cells sorted from blood, obtained in a trial of the OX40 agonist ivuxolimab. Source of these receptors: an adult with an advanced solid tumor such as melanoma, head and neck, liver or kidney cancer. Each CDR3 is given with its conserved first and last residue. Fields, in order: V gene, D gene, J gene, clone size, CDR3 DNA, CDR3 protein. The D gene is left open where the match is weak. The listing skips clone size in some rows; elsewhere it reads once, few, many or a size class.

v_call: TRBV19; d_call: TRBD1; j_call: TRBJ2-2; clone_size: NA; cdr3_nt: TGTGCCAGCCGACAGGGGGCCGGCGGGGAGCTGTTTTTT; cdr3_aa: CASRQGAGGELFF
v_call: TRBV19; d_call: NA; j_call: TRBJ2-3; clone_size: NA; cdr3_nt: TGTGCCAGTAGTATTGCCTTGGCAGATACGCAGTATTTT; cdr3_aa: CASSIALADTQYF
v_call: TRBV29-1; d_call: NA; j_call: TRBJ2-5; clone_size: NA; cdr3_nt: TGCAGCGTTGAGGGGGTTGGGGAGACCCAGTACTTC; cdr3_aa: CSVEGVGETQYF
v_call: TRBV2; d_call: NA; j_call: TRBJ2-2; clone_size: NA; cdr3_nt: TGTGCCAGCTCTTCCGCACTGAGTACCGGGGAGCTGTTTTTT; cdr3_aa: CASSSALSTGELFF
v_call: TRBV9; d_call: NA; j_call: TRBJ2-3; clone_size: NA; cdr3_nt: TGTGCCAGCAGCGTAGGGCAAGGGCTCACAGATACGCAGTATTTT; cdr3_aa: CASSVGQGLTDTQYF
v_call: TRBV7-3; d_call: NA; j_call: TRBJ2-3; clone_size: NA; cdr3_nt: TGTGCCAGCAGCCCCGGTAGGGCCATAGGAGATACGCAGTATTTT; cdr3_aa: CASSPGRAIGDTQYF
v_call: TRBV7-3; d_call: TRBD1; j_call: TRBJ1-2; clone_size: NA; cdr3_nt: TGTGCCAGCAGCCCAGGGGGGAGCTATGGCTACACCTTC; cdr3_aa: CASSPGGSYGYTF
v_call: TRBV7-2; d_call: NA; j_call: TRBJ2-7; clone_size: once; cdr3_nt: TGTGCCAGCAGCTTTGGGAGTTACGAGCAGTACTTC; cdr3_aa: CASSFGSYEQYF
v_call: TRBV15; d_call: TRBD1; j_call: TRBJ1-5; clone_size: NA; cdr3_nt: TGTGCCACCAGCAGCCGGGACAGCTATCAGCCCCAGCATTTT; cdr3_aa: CATSSRDSYQPQHF
v_call: TRBV5-1; d_call: NA; j_call: TRBJ1-2; clone_size: few; cdr3_nt: TGCGCCAGCAGTGGTCAGTATGGCTACACCTTC; cdr3_aa: CASSGQYGYTF
v_call: TRBV6-5; d_call: NA; j_call: TRBJ1-6; clone_size: NA; cdr3_nt: TGTGCCAGCAGTTACTACGGCCAGCCTAATTCACCCCTCCACTTT; cdr3_aa: CASSYYGQPNSPLHF
v_call: TRBV6-5; d_call: NA; j_call: TRBJ1-2; clone_size: once; cdr3_nt: TGTGCCAGCAGTTACTCGGGACGGCAAAACTATGGCTACACCTTC; cdr3_aa: CASSYSGRQNYGYTF
v_call: TRBV4-3; d_call: TRBD1; j_call: TRBJ1-1; clone_size: NA; cdr3_nt: TGCGCCAGCAGCCAAGACGTTGCGACAGGGGACACTGAAGCTTTCTTT; cdr3_aa: CASSQDVATGDTEAFF
v_call: TRBV5-4; d_call: TRBD1; j_call: TRBJ2-5; clone_size: NA; cdr3_nt: TGTGCCAGCAGGGACAGGGGCGGGGAGACCCAGTACTTC; cdr3_aa: CASRDRGGETQYF
v_call: TRBV7-2; d_call: TRBD1; j_call: TRBJ1-6; clone_size: NA; cdr3_nt: TGTGCCAGCAGCTTCCCGGGACAGGGGCCCCACTTT; cdr3_aa: CASSFPGQGPHF
v_call: TRBV30; d_call: NA; j_call: TRBJ2-2; clone_size: NA; cdr3_nt: TGTGCCTGGAGTTCCGTGAGCACCGGGGAGCTGTTTTTT; cdr3_aa: CAWSSVSTGELFF
v_call: TRBV11-2; d_call: NA; j_call: TRBJ2-1; clone_size: NA; cdr3_nt: TGTGCCAGCAGCTTAGCTTTACGAGGAGGGTACAATGAGCAGTTCTTC; cdr3_aa: CASSLALRGGYNEQFF
v_call: TRBV10-2; d_call: TRBD2; j_call: TRBJ2-7; clone_size: NA; cdr3_nt: TGCGCCAGCAAACTAGCGGGGGGATTCTCCTACGAGCAGTACTTC; cdr3_aa: CASKLAGGFSYEQYF
v_call: TRBV7-9; d_call: TRBD2; j_call: TRBJ2-1; clone_size: once; cdr3_nt: TGTGCCAGCACGCTTTGGGGGGGGAAGCAGTTCTTC; cdr3_aa: CASTLWGGKQFF
v_call: TRBV19; d_call: TRBD2; j_call: TRBJ2-5; clone_size: NA; cdr3_nt: TGTGCCAGTAGTATGGGACTAGGGATAGAGACCCAGTACTTC; cdr3_aa: CASSMGLGIETQYF
v_call: TRBV7-9; d_call: NA; j_call: TRBJ2-7; clone_size: NA; cdr3_nt: TGTGCCAGCGGGGACGGATCCTACGAGCAGTACTTC; cdr3_aa: CASGDGSYEQYF
v_call: TRBV18; d_call: TRBD1; j_call: TRBJ1-2; clone_size: NA; cdr3_nt: TGTGCCAGCTCACCCCCCGCGAGGGGGCTAGGCTATGGCTACACCTTC; cdr3_aa: CASSPPARGLGYGYTF
v_call: TRBV4-3; d_call: NA; j_call: TRBJ2-3; clone_size: once; cdr3_nt: TGCGCCAGCAGCCAGGGGTCGAGGGGCACAGATACGCAGTATTTT; cdr3_aa: CASSQGSRGTDTQYF
v_call: TRBV4-3; d_call: NA; j_call: TRBJ2-7; clone_size: NA; cdr3_nt: TGCGCCAGCAGCCAAGCGGCGGGGGCGGAGCAGTACTTC; cdr3_aa: CASSQAAGAEQYF
v_call: TRBV2; d_call: TRBD1; j_call: TRBJ1-2; clone_size: NA; cdr3_nt: TGTGCCAGCAGTGAGGGGACAGGGGGTCGCTATGGCTACACCTTC; cdr3_aa: CASSEGTGGRYGYTF
v_call: TRBV4-1; d_call: NA; j_call: TRBJ2-5; clone_size: NA; cdr3_nt: TGCGCCAGCAGCCAAGATACAGGGACCCAGTACTTC; cdr3_aa: CASSQDTGTQYF
v_call: TRBV13; d_call: NA; j_call: TRBJ2-1; clone_size: NA; cdr3_nt: TGTGCCAGCAGCTCCACCTTAGAAGTTGGTGAGCAGTTCTTC; cdr3_aa: CASSSTLEVGEQFF
v_call: TRBV7-9; d_call: NA; j_call: TRBJ2-3; clone_size: NA; cdr3_nt: TGTGCCAGCAGCTTACATGGACTAAGCACAGATACGCAGTATTTT; cdr3_aa: CASSLHGLSTDTQYF
v_call: TRBV2; d_call: NA; j_call: TRBJ1-2; clone_size: NA; cdr3_nt: TGTGCCAGCAGCCCCACAGGGTATTCCGGTGGCTACACCTTC; cdr3_aa: CASSPTGYSGGYTF
v_call: TRBV28; d_call: TRBD1; j_call: TRBJ1-5; clone_size: NA; cdr3_nt: TGTGCCAGCACCCTTGACAGGGGAGTCAGTCAGCCCCAGCATTTT; cdr3_aa: CASTLDRGVSQPQHF
v_call: TRBV27; d_call: NA; j_call: TRBJ1-2; clone_size: NA; cdr3_nt: TGTGCCAGCAGTTTACAGCCTAACTATGGCTACACCTTC; cdr3_aa: CASSLQPNYGYTF
v_call: TRBV27; d_call: NA; j_call: TRBJ2-6; clone_size: NA; cdr3_nt: TGTGCCAGCTCCGGCTCGTTTGGCAACGTCCTGACTTTC; cdr3_aa: CASSGSFGNVLTF
v_call: TRBV6-1; d_call: TRBD1; j_call: TRBJ2-7; clone_size: NA; cdr3_nt: TGTGCCAGCAGTGGGGACAGCCTCAACTCCTACGAGCAGTACTTC; cdr3_aa: CASSGDSLNSYEQYF
v_call: TRBV7-3; d_call: NA; j_call: TRBJ2-3; clone_size: NA; cdr3_nt: TGTGCCAGCAGCCAAGCCGGACACCGCACAGATACGCAGTATTTT; cdr3_aa: CASSQAGHRTDTQYF
v_call: TRBV11-2; d_call: NA; j_call: TRBJ1-1; clone_size: NA; cdr3_nt: TGTGCCAGCAGCCAGAACAGGGTGTCTGAAGCTTTCTTT; cdr3_aa: CASSQNRVSEAFF
v_call: TRBV7-9; d_call: NA; j_call: TRBJ1-4; clone_size: NA; cdr3_nt: TGTGCCAGCAGCTTGGGCGACAGCAAAAATGAAAAACTGTTTTTT; cdr3_aa: CASSLGDSKNEKLFF
v_call: TRBV28; d_call: NA; j_call: TRBJ1-1; clone_size: NA; cdr3_nt: TGTGCTTTAAGACAGGTTCACGATTCTGAAGCTTTCTTT; cdr3_aa: CALRQVHDSEAFF
v_call: TRBV7-2; d_call: NA; j_call: TRBJ2-2; clone_size: once; cdr3_nt: TGTGCCAGCAGCCCCCGGAGCGGGCAGGGGAACACCGGGGAGCTGTTTTTT; cdr3_aa: CASSPRSGQGNTGELFF
v_call: TRBV11-2; d_call: NA; j_call: TRBJ2-7; clone_size: once; cdr3_nt: TGTGCCAGCAGCTTAGCGGAGCCCTACGAGCAGTACTTC; cdr3_aa: CASSLAEPYEQYF
v_call: TRBV5-1; d_call: NA; j_call: TRBJ1-2; clone_size: NA; cdr3_nt: TGCGCCAGCAGCCCCTCCGTGGCCTCATCCCTTGGCTACACCTTC; cdr3_aa: CASSPSVASSLGYTF
v_call: TRBV7-3; d_call: TRBD2; j_call: TRBJ2-3; clone_size: NA; cdr3_nt: TGTGCCAGCAGCTCGAGTCGCGGGGGGTCAGATACGCAGTATTTT; cdr3_aa: CASSSSRGGSDTQYF
v_call: TRBV11-3; d_call: NA; j_call: TRBJ1-1; clone_size: NA; cdr3_nt: TGTGCCAGCAGCCCCGGGCTTAAAAACACTGAAGCTTTCTTT; cdr3_aa: CASSPGLKNTEAFF
v_call: TRBV7-6; d_call: TRBD1; j_call: TRBJ2-7; clone_size: medium-sized; cdr3_nt: TGTGCCAGCAGCTTAGAGGGACAGTTTTACGAGCAGTACTTC; cdr3_aa: CASSLEGQFYEQYF
v_call: TRBV15; d_call: NA; j_call: TRBJ1-1; clone_size: NA; cdr3_nt: TGTGCCACCAGCAGAGAAACGACACTAGCTTTCTTT; cdr3_aa: CATSRETTLAFF
v_call: TRBV10-3; d_call: TRBD1; j_call: TRBJ1-2; clone_size: NA; cdr3_nt: TGTGCCATCAGTGAGTTAGGACAGGCCCCCCGGTATGGCTACACCTTC; cdr3_aa: CAISELGQAPRYGYTF
v_call: TRBV4-1; d_call: NA; j_call: TRBJ1-4; clone_size: NA; cdr3_nt: TGCGCCAGCAGTCGGGGGCTAACTAATGAAAAACTGTTTTTT; cdr3_aa: CASSRGLTNEKLFF
v_call: TRBV19; d_call: TRBD1; j_call: TRBJ1-1; clone_size: NA; cdr3_nt: TGTGCCAGTAGAGGTGGGACAGGTACTGAAGCTTTCTTT; cdr3_aa: CASRGGTGTEAFF
v_call: TRBV7-9; d_call: NA; j_call: TRBJ1-3; clone_size: NA; cdr3_nt: TGTGCCAGCAGCCCTGCGGAGGGGTCCGGAAACACCATATATTTT; cdr3_aa: CASSPAEGSGNTIYF
v_call: TRBV11-3; d_call: NA; j_call: TRBJ1-4; clone_size: NA; cdr3_nt: TGTGCCAGCAGCCCTTTTTGGGGGGGTCCTAATGAAAAACTGTTTTTT; cdr3_aa: CASSPFWGGPNEKLFF
v_call: TRBV13; d_call: TRBD2; j_call: TRBJ2-1; clone_size: NA; cdr3_nt: TGTGCCAGCAGCTTCGGGGGGGTAGGTGAGCAGTTCTTC; cdr3_aa: CASSFGGVGEQFF
v_call: TRBV9; d_call: NA; j_call: TRBJ1-1; clone_size: NA; cdr3_nt: TGTGCCAGCAGCCCAAGACCGGTGAACACTGAAGCTTTCTTT; cdr3_aa: CASSPRPVNTEAFF
v_call: TRBV11-3; d_call: TRBD2; j_call: TRBJ2-3; clone_size: NA; cdr3_nt: TGTGCCAGCAGCTCGGGACTAGCGGGACTCACAGATACGCAGTATTTT; cdr3_aa: CASSSGLAGLTDTQYF
v_call: TRBV29-1; d_call: NA; j_call: TRBJ2-7; clone_size: NA; cdr3_nt: TGCAGCGTTGGACATGGGCGCGCGGGCTACGAGCAGTACTTC; cdr3_aa: CSVGHGRAGYEQYF
v_call: TRBV7-3; d_call: TRBD1; j_call: TRBJ2-5; clone_size: NA; cdr3_nt: TGTGCCAGCAGCTCTACCTCACAGGGGGCCCAGTACTTC; cdr3_aa: CASSSTSQGAQYF
v_call: TRBV5-1; d_call: NA; j_call: TRBJ1-3; clone_size: NA; cdr3_nt: TGCGCCAGCAGCTTGGAAATACCTGGAAACACCATATATTTT; cdr3_aa: CASSLEIPGNTIYF
v_call: TRBV5-1; d_call: NA; j_call: TRBJ2-5; clone_size: NA; cdr3_nt: TGCGCCAGCACCGGCGGGGCCCTAGCTTCAGAGACCCAGTACTTC; cdr3_aa: CASTGGALASETQYF
v_call: TRBV4-2; d_call: NA; j_call: TRBJ1-3; clone_size: few; cdr3_nt: TGTGCCAGCAGCCAACAGGTACACGGGACAGGAAACACCATATATTTT; cdr3_aa: CASSQQVHGTGNTIYF